The 2 T cell receptor beta chains below come from one sample, sequenced in a study of cytomegalovirus exposure and HLA in healthy donors (dated by TCRdb to the late 2010s). The receptor library was made with the immunoSEQ multiplex PCR assay. For the multiplex PCR, a mixture combining 60 forward primers for TCR Vbeta segments and 13 reverse primers for TCR Jbeta segments was used. As stored in TCRdb, this immuneACCESS dataset retains in-frame rearrangements with V and J assigned. A fraction of the clones does not appear; measured against another copy, unresolved V genes explain less than half of the discrepancy, and the remainder lacks a known reason. This sample is represented by approximately 160,000 clones; about three quarters of them were singletons. Clones ranked in the top ten supply around 7% of the sample. Sequencing was done on a sample of PBMCs. Source of these receptors: a middle-aged woman in good health and CMV-seropositive.

The rearrangement links TRBV6-1 to TRBJ1-2; 7 bases align to TRBD1. V trimming: 4 bases; J trimming: 5 bases; junction bases outside the gene matches: 13. From germline, CDR1 is MNHNS and CDR2 SASEGT. The CDR3 consists of 16 residues. Here the CDR3 reads CASSAIVGGSFYGYTF. Written as DNA, the CDR3 is TGTGCCAGCAGTGCGATAGTAGGGGGCTCTTTTTATGGCTACACCTTC.

This clone has more than one count but fewer than ten. The gene calls are TRBV30 and TRBJ2-1; 7 bases match TRBD1. J lost 6 bases, V lost 8 bases, and 4 bases had no gene match. This CDR3 has 11 amino acids. Germline V gene data show CDR1 as GTSNPN and CDR2 as SVGIG (reference sequence). The CDR3: CAGGQINEQFF. The CDR3 coding sequence is TGTGCCGGGGGACAGATCAATGAGCAGTTCTTC.